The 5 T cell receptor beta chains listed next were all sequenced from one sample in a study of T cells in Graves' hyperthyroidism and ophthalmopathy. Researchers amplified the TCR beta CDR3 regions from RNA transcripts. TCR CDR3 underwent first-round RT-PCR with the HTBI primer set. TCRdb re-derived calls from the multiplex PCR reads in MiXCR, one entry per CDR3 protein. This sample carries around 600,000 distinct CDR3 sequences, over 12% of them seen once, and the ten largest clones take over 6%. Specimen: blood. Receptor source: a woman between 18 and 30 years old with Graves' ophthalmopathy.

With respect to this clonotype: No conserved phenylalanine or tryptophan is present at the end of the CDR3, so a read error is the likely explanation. DNA of the CDR3: TGTGCCAGCAGCTTCGATTCCTCCGGGAAGGGAGGTCTAGCGGGGAACATCTACGAGCAGTACCTC. Its translation: CASSFDSSGKGGLAGNIYEQYL. This rearrangement joins TRBV6-1 to TRBJ2-7, with 9 bases fitting TRBD2. Germline CDR1 is MNHNS and CDR2 is SASEGT. The length of the CDR3 is 22 residues. V shed 6 bases and J 3 bases; nucleotides not matched to a gene: 30.

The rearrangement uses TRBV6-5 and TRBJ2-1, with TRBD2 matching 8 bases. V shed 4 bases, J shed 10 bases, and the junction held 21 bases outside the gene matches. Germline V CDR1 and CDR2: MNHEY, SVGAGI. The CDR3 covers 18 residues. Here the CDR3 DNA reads TGTGCCAGCAGTTCAAGGTACGGGAGGGCCATTTTATTCGGCGAGCAGTTCTTC. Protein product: CASSSRYGRAILFGEQFF.

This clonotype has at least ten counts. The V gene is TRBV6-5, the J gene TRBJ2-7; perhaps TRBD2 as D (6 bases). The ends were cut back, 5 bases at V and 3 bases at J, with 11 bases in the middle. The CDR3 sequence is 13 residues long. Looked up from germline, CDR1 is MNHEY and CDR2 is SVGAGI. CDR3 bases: TGTGCCAGCAGTCAGACTAGATTCTACGAGCAGTACTTC. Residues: CASSQTRFYEQYF.

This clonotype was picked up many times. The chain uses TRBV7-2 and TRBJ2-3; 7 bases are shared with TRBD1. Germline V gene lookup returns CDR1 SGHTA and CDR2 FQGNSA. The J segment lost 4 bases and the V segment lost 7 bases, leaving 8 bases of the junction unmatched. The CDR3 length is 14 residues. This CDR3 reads CASTQGVVSDTQYF. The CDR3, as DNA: TGTGCCAGCACCCAGGGGGTAGTCTCAGATACGCAGTATTTT.

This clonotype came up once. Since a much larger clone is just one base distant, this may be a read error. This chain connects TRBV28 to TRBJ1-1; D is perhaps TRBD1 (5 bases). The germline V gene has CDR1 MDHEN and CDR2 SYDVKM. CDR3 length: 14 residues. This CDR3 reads CASSLGRGNAEAFF. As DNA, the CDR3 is TGTGCCAGCAGTTTGGGTCGGGGGAACGCTGAAGCTTTCTTT.